This TCR beta chain was found in a study of beta chain features in type 1 diabetes. Overall study results and limits: Significant though moderate, a shortening of TCRB CDR3s appeared in all four CD4+ subsets of Type 1 diabetes patients.

This clone has more than one count but fewer than ten. The antigen is unknown. Trimming took 0 bases from V and 5 from J, leaving 8 bases between them. The CDR3 is made up of 13 amino acids. CDR1 is SGHDT, CDR2 YYEEEE, per germline. Isolated RNA was reverse transcribed in full, so expressed TCRB transcripts were sequenced. Some 3.4 million reads were obtained on average from naive, central memory and regulatory T cell samples. The method was immunoSEQ multiplex PCR; TCRdb's version includes in-frame clones alone and lacks a portion of them. Here the sample spans over 600,000 clones, around 12% being singletons.

The sequence was collected from a man aged 25-45 years with type 1 diabetes. What was sequenced was naive CD4+ T cells from blood. The chain links TRBV5-6 to TRBJ2-5, with D unclear. The CDR3 DNA reads as TGTGCCAGCAGCTTGGACGAAGTGGAGACCCAGTACTTC. It is translated as CASSLDEVETQYF.